These 18 T cell receptor beta chains came from one sample sequenced in a study of CD8 T cells in ankylosing spondylitis. TCRdb itself ran the 5' RACE reads through MiXCR, one entry per CDR3 protein. The table shows a few hundred thousand distinct CDR3 sequences, with about a fifth occurring only once. Sequenced material: blood, either unsorted or a sorted T cell fraction (not recorded which). Receptors originate from a female donor with ankylosing spondylitis or in good health (not recorded which).

This chain links TRBV10-2 with TRBJ2-5; 11 bases match TRBD2. The junction had 10 bases not matched to a gene; V was cut back by 4 bases and J by 6 bases. The CDR3 has 16 residues. Germline V gene sequence: CDR1 WSHSY, CDR2 SAAADI. The DNA for the CDR3 is TGCGCCAGCAGTGTACTAGCGGGAGTTCTCCGGAAGACCCAGTACTTC. It specifies CASSVLAGVLRKTQYF.

This sequence joins TRBV3-1 and TRBJ2-1, with D tentatively TRBD2 (6 bases). V lost 6 bases and J 3 bases, leaving 21 bases between the germline ends. The CDR3 covers 17 residues. Germline CDR1 and CDR2: LGHDT and YNNKEL (reference sequence). CDR3 protein: CASRQTSPRDVYNEQFF. As DNA, the CDR3 is TGTGCCAGCAGACAGACTAGTCCGCGGGATGTCTACAATGAGCAGTTCTTC.

This clonotype was detected ten times or more. This sequence joins TRBV5-6 and TRBJ2-5; 7 bases are shared with TRBD2. Trimming cost V 1 base and J 4 bases; bases outside gene matches: 7. Germline-derived CDR1 and CDR2 are SGHDT and YYEEEE. The CDR3 contains 15 residues. CDR3 sequence reads: CASSLIGGTGETQYF. CDR3 nucleotides: TGTGCCAGCAGCTTGATCGGGGGGACTGGAGAGACCCAGTACTTC.

The V and J genes are TRBV11-2 and TRBJ2-1, with TRBD2 matching 15 bases. CDR1 SGHAT and CDR2 FQNNGV come from the germline V gene. The length of the CDR3 is 20 residues. Trimming took 1 base from V and 7 from J; bases not matched to a gene: 14. CDR3 loop: CASSLVIPGLAGGPRNEQFF. As DNA, the CDR3 is TGTGCCAGCAGCTTAGTTATCCCCGGACTAGCGGGAGGGCCGAGGAATGAGCAGTTCTTC.

V is TRBV4-2 and J is TRBJ2-1; TRBD2 matches 10 bases. Germline V gives CDR1 LGHNA, CDR2 YNFKEQ. The CDR3 is 19 amino acids. After removal of 4 bases from V and 4 bases from J, the junction contained 16 bases not matched to a gene. The CDR3 bases are TGTGCCAGCAGCCCTCCTTCGGAGCTAGCGGGAGACCCTTACAATGAGCAGTTCTTC. The encoded protein is CASSPPSELAGDPYNEQFF.

The rearrangement joins TRBV6-5 to TRBJ2-3; D unresolved. V was clipped by 2 bases and J by 6 bases, with 12 bases between them. Germline CDR1 reads MNHEY; CDR2 reads SVGAGI. CDR3 length: 14 amino acids. CDR3 amino acids: CASSYHPRVDTQYF. The DNA of the CDR3 is TGTGCCAGCAGTTACCACCCTCGGGTTGATACGCAGTATTTT.

The chain couples TRBV9 to TRBJ2-7; tentative D call: TRBD2 (7 bases). CDR1 is SGDLS, CDR2 YYNGEE, per germline. Trimming took off 2 bases at V and 2 bases at J, with 11 bases between the two ends. This CDR3 is 14 amino acids long. The CDR3 loop is CASSVGGPPYEQYF. The CDR3 region has the DNA TGTGCCAGCAGCGTGGGGGGGCCCCCCTACGAGCAGTACTTC. Full variable domain (rest looked up from reference TRBV9 and TRBJ2-7): DSGVTQTPKHLITATGQRVTLRCSPRSGDLSVYWYQQSLDQGLQFLIQYYNGEERAKGNILERFSAQQFPDLHSELNLSSLELGDSALYFCASSVGGPPYEQYFGPGTRLTVT.

The chain has TRBV28 and TRBJ2-3; 10 bases fit TRBD2. CDR3 length: 17 amino acids. With V trimmed by 5 bases and J by 1 base, 9 bases remained unmatched. Germline V gives CDR1 MDHEN, CDR2 SYDVKM. The CDR3 region has the DNA TGTGCCAGCAGTCACTACCCCGGGACTAGCGGCACAGATACGCAGTATTTT. Encoded protein: CASSHYPGTSGTDTQYF. The whole variable domain, remainder taken from reference TRBV28 and TRBJ2-3, is DVKVTQSSRYLVKRTGEKVFLECVQDMDHENMFWYRQDPGLGLRLIYFSYDVKMKEKGDIPEGYSVSREKKERFSLILESASTNQTSMYLCASSHYPGTSGTDTQYFGPGTRLTVL.

This clonotype was found a few times. For the CDR3, the DNA is TGTGCCAGCAGCACCCCCGGGACCACACCGACGGGCTACACCTTC. It yields the protein CASSTPGTTPTGYTF. The chain couples TRBV6-1 to TRBJ1-2, with D possibly TRBD1 on 5 matching bases. Trimming shortened V by 6 bases and J by 8 bases, and 22 bases separated the two germline ends. CDR1 is MNHNS, CDR2 SASEGT, per germline. CDR3 length: 15 residues.

The chain combines TRBV24-1 with TRBJ1-3; D gene ambiguous. The germline CDR1 and CDR2 sequences are KGHDR and SFDVKD. The V end lost 8 bases, the J end lost 0 bases, and 13 bases lay between the germline ends. The CDR3 totals 15 residues. DNA for the CDR3: TGTGCCACCATTAGCCACAACTTCTCTGGAAACACCATATATTTT. Protein: CATISHNFSGNTIYF.

In its sample, this clonotype was seen a few times. V and J are TRBV6-5 and TRBJ1-5; the D gene is possibly TRBD1 (6 bases). The germline V and J ends were trimmed by 5 bases and 6 bases, with 11 bases remaining between them. CDR1 is MNHEY and CDR2 is SVGAGI in the germline V gene. The CDR3 length is 13 residues. This chain's CDR3 is CASSPTGFQPQHF. Written as DNA, the CDR3 is TGTGCCAGCAGTCCTACAGGGTTTCAGCCCCAGCATTTT.

This clonotype was observed a handful of times. V is TRBV20-1 and J is TRBJ1-2; D unresolved. This CDR3 is 14 amino acids long. The V end was cut by 0 bases, the J end by 9 bases, with 17 bases between. The germline V gene encodes CDR1 DFQATT and CDR2 SNEGSKA (reference sequence). CDR3 coding DNA: TGCAGTGCTAGAGATCCGGGCAGACCTATGAGCTACACCTTC. Protein: CSARDPGRPMSYTF.

This chain connects TRBV20-1 to TRBJ2-3; 11 bases match TRBD2. After removal of 0 bases from V and 5 bases from J, the junction contained 10 bases not matched to a gene. The CDR3 is 17 amino acids. Germline values: CDR1 DFQATT, CDR2 SNEGSKA (reference sequence). The CDR3 spells CSARDWGTSGWKDTQYF. The CDR3, as DNA: TGCAGTGCTAGAGATTGGGGGACTAGCGGATGGAAAGATACGCAGTATTTT.

The V and J genes are TRBV5-5 and TRBJ2-3, with 10 bases identical to TRBD1. Trimming cost V 4 bases and J 4 bases; bases outside gene matches: 9. The CDR3 length is 16 residues. Germline CDR1 is SGHKS and CDR2 is YYEKEE (reference sequence). The CDR3 loop reads CASSQAWTGGSDTQYF. CDR3 bases: TGTGCCAGCAGCCAGGCCTGGACAGGGGGATCAGATACGCAGTATTTT.

This clonotype was counted between two and nine times. J is TRBJ2-7 and V is TRBV20-1; 11 bases are shared with TRBD2. Germline V gene data show CDR1 as DFQATT and CDR2 as SNEGSKA (reference sequence). The CDR3 is made up of 14 amino acids. After removal of 5 bases from V and 3 bases from J, the junction contained 6 bases not matched to a gene. The CDR3 sequence: CSAVETSGIYEQYF. The CDR3 bases are TGCAGTGCTGTCGAGACTAGCGGGATCTACGAGCAGTACTTC.

V gene TRBV25-1 combines with J gene TRBJ1-1; D gene uncertain. Germline CDR1 reads MGHDK; CDR2 reads SYGVNS. The CDR3 consists of 17 residues. V was pared by 7 bases and J by 1 base, with 22 bases between. CDR3 sequence: CASINERTKDGNTEAFF. The CDR3 DNA reads TGTGCCAGCATTAACGAGAGAACTAAGGACGGGAACACTGAAGCTTTCTTT.

This clonotype was recorded at least ten times. The CDR3 spells CASIRTGTTDEQYF. Here the CDR3 DNA reads TGTGCCAGCATTCGGACAGGAACGACAGACGAGCAGTACTTC. The chain uses TRBV27 and TRBJ2-7, with 7 bases fitting TRBD1. The germline gives CDR1 MNHEY, CDR2 SMNVEV (reference sequence). CDR3 length: 14 amino acids. Germline trimming cut 7 bases from V and 5 bases from J; bases unmatched to any gene: 11.

This clonotype has only a few counts. The chain employs TRBV20-1 and TRBJ1-2, with D uncertain. The CDR3 consists of 13 residues. In germline, CDR1 is DFQATT, CDR2 SNEGSKA (reference sequence). V was trimmed by 6 bases and J by 3 bases, leaving 14 bases between them. For the CDR3, the DNA is TGCAGTGCCCCGACCTCACGGGACTATGGCTACACCTTC. Protein: CSAPTSRDYGYTF.